This TCR beta chain originates from a study of OX40 agonist ivuxolimab in advanced cancers. Regarding the study as a whole: Clonal expansion was seen in CD4+ and CD8+ blood T cells by week 6 at 0.1 to 3.0 mg/kg. Compared with others, partial responders at 0.1-3.0 mg/kg displayed clonal expansion among the lowest.

Trimming left V 0 bases short and J 6 bases short, with 14 bases between. Germline V lookup: CDR1 SEHNR, CDR2 FQNEAQ (reference sequence). CDR3 size: 15 residues. Comments on this clone: What it binds is not known.

Measured with immunoSEQ multiplex PCR; TCRdb has only the in-frame clones, and not every one. The sample comprises around 70,000 clones, over 80% of which are singletons, and about 5.9% rests with the top ten. V is TRBV7-9 and J is TRBJ1-2, with unresolved D. The sample consisted of CD4+ or CD8+ T cells sorted from blood, taken in a trial of the OX40 agonist ivuxolimab. The sequence came from an adult with an advanced solid tumor such as melanoma, head and neck, liver or kidney cancer. The CDR3 here is CASSLALEGLNGYTF. The CDR3 coding sequence is TGTGCCAGCAGCTTAGCCCTGGAGGGCCTGAATGGCTACACCTTC.